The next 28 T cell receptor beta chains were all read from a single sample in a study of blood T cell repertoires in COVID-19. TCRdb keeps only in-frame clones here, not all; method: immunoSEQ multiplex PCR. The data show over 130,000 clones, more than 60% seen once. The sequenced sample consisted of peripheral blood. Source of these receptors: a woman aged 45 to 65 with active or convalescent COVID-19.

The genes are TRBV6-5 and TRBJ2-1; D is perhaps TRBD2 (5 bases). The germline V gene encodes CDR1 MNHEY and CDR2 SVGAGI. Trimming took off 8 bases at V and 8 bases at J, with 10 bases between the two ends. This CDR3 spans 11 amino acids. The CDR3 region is CASPAGDEQFF. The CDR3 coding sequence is TGTGCCAGCCCAGCCGGGGATGAGCAGTTCTTC.

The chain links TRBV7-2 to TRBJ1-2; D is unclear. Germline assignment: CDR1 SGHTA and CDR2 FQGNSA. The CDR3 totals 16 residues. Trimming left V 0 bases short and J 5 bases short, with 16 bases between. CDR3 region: CASSLASGVYTYGYTF. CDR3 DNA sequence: TGTGCCAGCAGCTTAGCGAGCGGGGTATATACGTATGGCTACACCTTC.

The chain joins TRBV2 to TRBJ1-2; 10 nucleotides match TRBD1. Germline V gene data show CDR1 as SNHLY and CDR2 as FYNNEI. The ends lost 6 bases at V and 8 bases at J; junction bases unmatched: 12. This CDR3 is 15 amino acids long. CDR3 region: CASREQTGGAWGYTF. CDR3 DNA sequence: TGTGCCAGCAGGGAGCAGACAGGGGGCGCGTGGGGCTACACCTTC.

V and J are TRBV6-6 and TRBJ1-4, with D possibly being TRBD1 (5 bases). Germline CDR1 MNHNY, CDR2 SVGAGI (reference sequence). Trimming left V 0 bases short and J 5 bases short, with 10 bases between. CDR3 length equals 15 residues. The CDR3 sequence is CASSYSVGVNEKLFF. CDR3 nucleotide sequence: TGTGCCAGCAGTTACTCGGTAGGGGTCAATGAAAAACTGTTTTTT.

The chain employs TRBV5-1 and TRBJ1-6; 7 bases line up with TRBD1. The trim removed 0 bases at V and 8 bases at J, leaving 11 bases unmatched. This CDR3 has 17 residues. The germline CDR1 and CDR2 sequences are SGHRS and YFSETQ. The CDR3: CASSLGDRGQRDSPLHF. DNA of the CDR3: TGCGCCAGCAGCTTGGGGGACCGGGGACAGAGGGATTCACCCCTCCACTTT.

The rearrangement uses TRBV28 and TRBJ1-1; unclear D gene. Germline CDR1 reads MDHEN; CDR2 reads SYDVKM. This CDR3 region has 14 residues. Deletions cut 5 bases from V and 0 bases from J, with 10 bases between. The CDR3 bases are TGTGCCAGCAGTCCTTACGGTTTGAACACTGAAGCTTTCTTT. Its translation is CASSPYGLNTEAFF.

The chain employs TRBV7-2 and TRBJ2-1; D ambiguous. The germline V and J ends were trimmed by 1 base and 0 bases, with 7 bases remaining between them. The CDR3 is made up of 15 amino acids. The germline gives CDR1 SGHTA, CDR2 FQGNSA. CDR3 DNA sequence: TGTGCCAGCAGCTTAGGAGAGAGCTCCTACAATGAGCAGTTCTTC. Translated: CASSLGESSYNEQFF.

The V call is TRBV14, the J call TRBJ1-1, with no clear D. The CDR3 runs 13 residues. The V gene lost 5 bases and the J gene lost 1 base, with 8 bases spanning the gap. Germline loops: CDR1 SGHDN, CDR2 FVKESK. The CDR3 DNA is TGTGCCAGCAGCTTACAGCAGAACACTGAAGCTTTCTTT. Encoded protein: CASSLQQNTEAFF. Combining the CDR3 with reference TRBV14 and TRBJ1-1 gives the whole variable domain EAGVTQFPSHSVIEKGQTVTLRCDPISGHDNLYWYRRVMGKEIKFLLHFVKESKQDESGMPNNRFLAERTGGTYSTLKVQPAELEDSGVYFCASSLQQNTEAFFGQGTRLTVV.

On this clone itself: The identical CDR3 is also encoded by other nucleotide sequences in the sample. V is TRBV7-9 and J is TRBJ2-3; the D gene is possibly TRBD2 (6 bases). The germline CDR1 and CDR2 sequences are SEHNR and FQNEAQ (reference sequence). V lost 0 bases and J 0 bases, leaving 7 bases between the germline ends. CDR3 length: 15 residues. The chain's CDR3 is CASSLAGGSTDTQYF. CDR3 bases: TGTGCCAGCAGCTTAGCGGGGGGTAGCACAGATACGCAGTATTTT.

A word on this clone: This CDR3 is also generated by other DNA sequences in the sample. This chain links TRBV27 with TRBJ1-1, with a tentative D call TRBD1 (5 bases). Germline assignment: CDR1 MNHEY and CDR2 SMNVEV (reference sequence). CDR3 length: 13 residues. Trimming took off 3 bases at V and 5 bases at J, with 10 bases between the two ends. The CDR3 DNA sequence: TGTGCCAGCAGTTTGAACCGGGGGACTGAAGCTTTCTTT. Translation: CASSLNRGTEAFF.

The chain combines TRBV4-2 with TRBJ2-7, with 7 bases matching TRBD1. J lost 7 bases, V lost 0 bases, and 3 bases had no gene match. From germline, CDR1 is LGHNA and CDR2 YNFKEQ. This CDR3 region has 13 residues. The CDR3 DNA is TGTGCCAGCAGCCAAGAACAGGGGCAAGAGCAGTACTTC. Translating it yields CASSQEQGQEQYF.

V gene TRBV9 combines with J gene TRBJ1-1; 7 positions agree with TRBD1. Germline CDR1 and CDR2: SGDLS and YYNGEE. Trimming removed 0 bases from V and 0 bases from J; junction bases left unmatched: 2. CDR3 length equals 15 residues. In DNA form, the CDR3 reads TGTGCCAGCAGCGTAGTGACAGGGTTGAACACTGAAGCTTTCTTT. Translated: CASSVVTGLNTEAFF.

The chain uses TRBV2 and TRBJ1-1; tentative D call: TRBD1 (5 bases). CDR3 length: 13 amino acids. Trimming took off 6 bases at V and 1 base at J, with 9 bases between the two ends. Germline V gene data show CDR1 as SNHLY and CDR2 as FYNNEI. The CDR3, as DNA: TGTGCCAGCAGGACCGGGGGGAACACTGAAGCTTTCTTT. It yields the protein CASRTGGNTEAFF.

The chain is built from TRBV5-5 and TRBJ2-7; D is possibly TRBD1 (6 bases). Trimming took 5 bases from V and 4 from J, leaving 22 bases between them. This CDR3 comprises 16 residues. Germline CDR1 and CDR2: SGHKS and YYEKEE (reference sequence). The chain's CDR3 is CASSTISADRNYEQYF. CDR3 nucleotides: TGTGCCAGCAGTACCATCTCAGCCGACAGGAATTACGAGCAGTACTTC.

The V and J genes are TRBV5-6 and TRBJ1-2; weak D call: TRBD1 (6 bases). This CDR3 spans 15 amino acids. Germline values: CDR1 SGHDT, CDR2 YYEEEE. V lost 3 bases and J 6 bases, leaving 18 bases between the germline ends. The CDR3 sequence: CASSSPLHGDNGYTF. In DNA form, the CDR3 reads TGTGCCAGCAGCTCCCCGCTACACGGGGACAATGGCTACACCTTC.

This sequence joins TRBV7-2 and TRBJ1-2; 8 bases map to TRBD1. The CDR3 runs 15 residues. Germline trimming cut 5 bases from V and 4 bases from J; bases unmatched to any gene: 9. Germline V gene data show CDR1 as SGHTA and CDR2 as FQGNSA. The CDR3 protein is CASSVRPGTGYGYTF. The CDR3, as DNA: TGTGCCAGCAGCGTCAGACCAGGGACAGGCTATGGCTACACCTTC.

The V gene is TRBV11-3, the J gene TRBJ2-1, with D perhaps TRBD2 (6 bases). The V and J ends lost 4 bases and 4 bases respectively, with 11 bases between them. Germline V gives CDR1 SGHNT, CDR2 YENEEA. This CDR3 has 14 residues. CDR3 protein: CASSSGEPYNEQFF. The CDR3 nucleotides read TGTGCCAGCAGCTCGGGGGAACCATACAATGAGCAGTTCTTC.

This chain's CDR3 is CASGLREGYEQYF. The CDR3 nucleotides are TGTGCCAGCGGCCTCCGGGAAGGCTACGAGCAGTACTTC. The rearrangement links TRBV2 to TRBJ2-7, with D possibly TRBD2 on 5 matching bases. Trimming took off 8 bases at V and 3 bases at J, with 14 bases between the two ends. Germline assignment: CDR1 SNHLY and CDR2 FYNNEI. The CDR3 has 13 amino acids.

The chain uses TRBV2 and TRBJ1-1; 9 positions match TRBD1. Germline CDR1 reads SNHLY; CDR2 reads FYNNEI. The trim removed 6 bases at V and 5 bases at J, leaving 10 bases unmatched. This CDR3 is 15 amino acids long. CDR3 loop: CASRADRGGGTEAFF. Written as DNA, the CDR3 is TGTGCCAGCAGGGCGGACAGGGGCGGCGGAACTGAAGCTTTCTTT.

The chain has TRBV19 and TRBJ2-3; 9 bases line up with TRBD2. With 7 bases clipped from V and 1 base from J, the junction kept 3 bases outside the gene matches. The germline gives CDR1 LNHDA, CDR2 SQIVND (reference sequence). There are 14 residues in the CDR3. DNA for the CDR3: TGTGCCAGTAATCGACTAGCGGGCACAGATACGCAGTATTTT. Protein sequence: CASNRLAGTDTQYF.

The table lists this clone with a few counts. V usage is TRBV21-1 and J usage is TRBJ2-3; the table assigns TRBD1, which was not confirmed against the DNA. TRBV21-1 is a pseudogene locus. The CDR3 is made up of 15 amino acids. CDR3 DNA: TGTGCCAGCAGCATAGGACAGGGGGTGGGAGATACGCAGTATTTT. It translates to CASSIGQGVGDTQYF.

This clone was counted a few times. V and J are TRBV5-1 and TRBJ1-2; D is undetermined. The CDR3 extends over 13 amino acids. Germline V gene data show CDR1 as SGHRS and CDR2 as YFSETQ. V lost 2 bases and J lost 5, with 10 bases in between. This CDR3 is CASSLSSEYGYTF. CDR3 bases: TGCGCCAGCAGCTTAAGCTCTGAATATGGCTACACCTTC.

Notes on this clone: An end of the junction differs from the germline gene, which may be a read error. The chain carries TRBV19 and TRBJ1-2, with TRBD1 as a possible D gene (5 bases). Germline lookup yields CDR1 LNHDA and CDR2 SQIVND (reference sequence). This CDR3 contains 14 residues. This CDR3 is CASTIQASPGGYTF. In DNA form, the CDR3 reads TGTGCCAGTACTATACAGGCCTCGCCGGGAGGCTACACCTTC.

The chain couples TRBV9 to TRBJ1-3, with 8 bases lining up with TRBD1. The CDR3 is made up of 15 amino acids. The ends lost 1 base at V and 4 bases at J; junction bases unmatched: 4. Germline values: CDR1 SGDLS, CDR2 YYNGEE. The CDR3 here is CASSVQGARGNTIYF. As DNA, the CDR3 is TGTGCCAGCAGCGTACAGGGGGCGCGGGGAAACACCATATATTTT. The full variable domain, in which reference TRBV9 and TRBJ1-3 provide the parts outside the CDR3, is DSGVTQTPKHLITATGQRVTLRCSPRSGDLSVYWYQQSLDQGLQFLIQYYNGEERAKGNILERFSAQQFPDLHSELNLSSLELGDSALYFCASSVQGARGNTIYFGEGSWLTVV.

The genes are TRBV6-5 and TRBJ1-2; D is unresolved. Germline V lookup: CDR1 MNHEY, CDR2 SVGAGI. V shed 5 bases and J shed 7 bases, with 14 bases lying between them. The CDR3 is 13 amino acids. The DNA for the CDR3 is TGTGCCAGCAGTCCCCGACAATCGAGTGGCTACACCTTC. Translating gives CASSPRQSSGYTF.

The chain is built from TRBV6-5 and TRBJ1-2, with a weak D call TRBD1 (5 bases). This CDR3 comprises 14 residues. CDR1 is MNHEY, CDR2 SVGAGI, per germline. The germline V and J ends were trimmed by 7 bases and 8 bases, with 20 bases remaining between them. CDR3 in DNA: TGTGCCAGCACCCGAAGAGGGCAGGGAGGCGGCTACACCTTC. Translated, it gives CASTRRGQGGGYTF.

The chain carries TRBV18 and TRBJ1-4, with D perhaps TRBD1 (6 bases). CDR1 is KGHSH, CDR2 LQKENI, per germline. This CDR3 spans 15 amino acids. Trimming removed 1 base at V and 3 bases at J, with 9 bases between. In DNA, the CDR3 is TGTGCCAGCTCACCACTTGGGGGCCCTAATGAAAAACTGTTTTTT. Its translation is CASSPLGGPNEKLFF.

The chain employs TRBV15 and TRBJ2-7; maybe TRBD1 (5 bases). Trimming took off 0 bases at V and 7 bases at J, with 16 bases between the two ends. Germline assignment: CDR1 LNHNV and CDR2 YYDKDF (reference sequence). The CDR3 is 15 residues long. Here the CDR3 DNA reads TGTGCCACCAGCAGAGATTCGTGGGGCCCCATGGAGCAGTACTTC. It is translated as CATSRDSWGPMEQYF.